Following are 13 T cell receptor beta chains from one sample sequenced in a study of blood T cell repertoires in COVID-19 (dated by TCRdb to about 2020). Libraries were constructed by the immunoSEQ multiplex PCR assay. Sourced from immuneACCESS, this table was stored by TCRdb with only in-frame sequences that have V and J called. A share of the clones is absent; for the studies checked, an unresolved V gene accounts for under half, and the remainder has no known explanation. In all, the sample holds just over 300,000 clones, and around 89% of those were seen once. The top ten constitute 3.5% to 4.5% of the sample. Sample: PBMCs or T cells enriched from blood (not recorded which). The receptors here all came from a woman under 30 with acute COVID-19.

V gene TRBV28 combines with J gene TRBJ1-1; D gene uncertain. Germline V lookup: CDR1 MDHEN, CDR2 SYDVKM. The ends were cut back, 6 bases at V and 1 base at J, with 15 bases in the middle. This CDR3 region has 15 residues. The CDR3 is CASRPLGSSNTEAFF. As DNA, the CDR3 is TGTGCCAGCAGGCCCCTAGGAAGCTCGAACACTGAAGCTTTCTTT.

The CDR3 DNA reads TGTGCCAGCAGTTACTCGGCTGATTCCTACGAGCAGTACTTC. Protein: CASSYSADSYEQYF. The chain carries TRBV6-5 and TRBJ2-7; no reliable D call. This CDR3 has 14 residues. Between the trimmed V and J ends, which lost 0 bases and 1 base, there was a span of 7 bases. Germline CDR1 and CDR2: MNHEY and SVGAGI.

The chain combines TRBV5-4 with TRBJ2-6; the D is unclear. This CDR3 is built from 14 residues. Trimming removed 0 bases from V and 2 bases from J, with 3 bases in between. Germline CDR1 and CDR2: SGHNT and YYREEE (reference sequence). CDR3 bases: TGTGCCAGCAGCTTGGACACTGGGGCCAACGTCCTGACTTTC. Translated: CASSLDTGANVLTF.

The rearrangement uses TRBV3-1 (or the pseudogene TRBV3-2) and TRBJ1-2; D unresolved. Germline loops: CDR1 LGHDT, CDR2 YNNKEL (reference sequence). The CDR3 consists of 13 residues. With 3 bases removed from V and 8 bases from J, the gap between germline ends came to 13 bases. This chain's CDR3 is CASSHTRIGGYTF. In DNA, the CDR3 is TGTGCCAGCAGCCATACCAGGATCGGAGGCTACACCTTC.

The chain is built from TRBV28 and TRBJ2-7; TRBD2 is a possible D gene (6 bases). Germline V CDR1 and CDR2: MDHEN, SYDVKM. The CDR3 spans 16 residues. V gave up 2 bases and J gave up 7 bases, with 21 bases separating them. CDR3 loop: CASSLIWRDPSREQYF. In DNA, the CDR3 is TGTGCCAGCAGTTTAATTTGGCGGGACCCATCTAGGGAGCAGTACTTC.

This chain uses TRBV2 with TRBJ2-1; TRBD2 aligns across 7 bases. CDR3 size: 13 residues. Unmatched junction bases numbered 1, after V lost 8 bases and J lost 0 bases. Per germline, CDR1 SNHLY and CDR2 FYNNEI. CDR3 in DNA: TGTGCCAGCGAGCGGGGCTCCTACAATGAGCAGTTCTTC. Amino acid sequence: CASERGSYNEQFF.

The chain recombines TRBV28 with TRBJ2-7, with 12 nucleotides matching TRBD2. The CDR3 loop spans 17 amino acids. Per the germline V gene, CDR1 is MDHEN and CDR2 is SYDVKM. V shed 4 bases, J shed 2 bases, and the junction held 9 bases outside the gene matches. CDR3 loop: CASSYRSSSGRAYEQYF. CDR3 in DNA: TGTGCCAGCAGTTATCGGTCCTCTAGCGGGAGGGCCTACGAGCAGTACTTC.

V usage is TRBV20-1 and J usage is TRBJ2-7, with TRBD2 matching 7 bases. Germline V gene lookup returns CDR1 DFQATT and CDR2 SNEGSKA (reference sequence). This CDR3 spans 14 amino acids. The V segment lost 3 bases and the J segment 3 bases; nucleotides outside the gene matches: 8. The CDR3 reads CSASRTSVGYEQYF. Here the CDR3 DNA reads TGCAGTGCTAGTAGAACTAGCGTCGGCTACGAGCAGTACTTC.

The V and J genes are TRBV28 and TRBJ1-2; D remains ambiguous. The CDR3 contains 14 residues. Trimming removed 7 bases from V and 2 bases from J, with 14 bases in between. CDR1 is MDHEN and CDR2 is SYDVKM in the germline V gene. Written as DNA, the CDR3 is TGTGCCAGCACTTCCGGGTCCATAAACTATGGCTACACCTTC. Protein sequence: CASTSGSINYGYTF.

In DNA, the CDR3 is TGTGCCAGCAGCCGCATAAGAGAGTGGGGACAGGACGGCACAGATACGCAGTATTTT. Translation: CASSRIREWGQDGTDTQYF. The gene calls are TRBV3-1 (or the pseudogene TRBV3-2) and TRBJ2-3; 8 bases line up with TRBD1. Unmatched junction bases numbered 16, after V lost 4 bases and J lost 1 base. The germline V gene has CDR1 LGHDT and CDR2 YNNKEL (reference sequence). This CDR3 contains 19 residues.

This clone is a singleton in its sample. The chain employs TRBV28 and TRBJ1-2; D may be TRBD1 (6 bases). Germline CDR1 and CDR2: MDHEN and SYDVKM. CDR3 length equals 13 residues. V dropped 5 bases and J dropped 8 bases, with 15 bases sitting between them. DNA of the CDR3: TGTGCCAGCAGTCCACAGGGTGAGGGCGGCTACACCTTC. Residues: CASSPQGEGGYTF.

The rearrangement uses TRBV7-3 and TRBJ2-1, with 12 nucleotides matching TRBD2. CDR1 and CDR2 from the germline V gene are SGHTA and FQGTGA. V dropped 4 bases and J dropped 0; count of bases not matched to a gene: 4. The CDR3 has 17 amino acids. CDR3 sequence (DNA): TGTGCCAGCAGCTCGCCGGGACTAGCGGGCTCCTACAATGAGCAGTTCTTC. It codes for CASSSPGLAGSYNEQFF.

The gene calls are TRBV5-8 and TRBJ1-2; 7 bases are a match to TRBD1. This CDR3 spans 14 amino acids. Germline V CDR1 and CDR2: SGHTS, YDEGEE. V lost 0 bases and J lost 7; bases outside the gene matches: 6. This chain's CDR3 is CASSLGQGVGGYTF. The CDR3 DNA follows: TGTGCCAGCAGCTTGGGACAGGGAGTGGGTGGCTACACCTTC.